The clone carrying this TCR beta chain showed up many times. Its antigen is still unknown. This sample is part of a study of early T cells in non-severe SARS-CoV-2 infection. Study in general: Unsorted whole-blood RNA was sequenced in bulk, leaving chains unpaired.

V lost 4 bases, J lost 1 base, and 3 bases stayed unmatched. CDR1 and CDR2 from the germline V gene are SGHRS and YFSETQ. There are 14 residues in the CDR3. Study-level findings and limits: Using VDJdb, the matching emphasized anti-spike CD8 responses while missing private and CD4 specificities.

Tagging with unique molecular identifiers was applied to individual cDNA molecules. TCRdb recomputed calls from the 5' RACE reads with MiXCR, one row per CDR3 protein. Among 35,000 to 40,000 distinct CDR3 sequences listed, roughly 4.5% were seen once. This sequence originates from an adult who was a healthcare worker with PCR-confirmed SARS-CoV-2 infection or an uninfected control (not recorded which). The specimen sequenced was whole blood. The chain has TRBV5-1 and TRBJ2-5; 8 nucleotides match TRBD2. This CDR3 is CASSQTSGQETQYF. The CDR3 region has the DNA TGCGCCAGCAGCCAAACTAGCGGCCAAGAGACCCAGTACTTC.